One and the same sample provided the 17 T cell receptor beta chains below, sequenced in a study of blood T cells in healthy people across ages. The authors ran a second PCR of roughly 7 to 11 cycles using a sample-barcoded 5' primer and a J-beta primer mix. MiXCR, run by TCRdb on the 5' RACE reads, gives a single entry per CDR3 protein. The sample has some 760,000 distinct CDR3 sequences, around a quarter seen once. The same specimen was also included in a second study, on T cells of mothers and their children.

The sequencing input was blood. Receptors were obtained from a boy younger than 18 in good health.

This clonotype appeared a few times. The rearrangement uses TRBV29-1 and TRBJ2-7; D remains unclear. Germline CDR1 is SQVTM and CDR2 is ANQGSEA. The CDR3 has 15 residues. V shed 8 bases and J shed 3 bases, with 23 bases lying between them. This CDR3 reads CSPTDGPKRIYEQYF. The CDR3 coding sequence is TGCAGCCCTACCGACGGGCCCAAAAGGATCTACGAGCAGTACTTC.

The rearrangement uses TRBV14 and TRBJ2-3, with unresolved D. From germline, CDR1 is SGHDN and CDR2 FVKESK. Trimming took 3 bases from V and 8 from J, leaving 6 bases between them. The length of the CDR3 is 11 residues. The CDR3 here is CASSQMATQYF. CDR3 nucleotides: TGTGCCAGCAGCCAGATGGCTACGCAGTATTTT. The whole variable domain, filled in from reference TRBV14 and TRBJ2-3, reads EAGVTQFPSHSVIEKGQTVTLRCDPISGHDNLYWYRRVMGKEIKFLLHFVKESKQDESGMPNNRFLAERTGGTYSTLKVQPAELEDSGVYFCASSQMATQYFGPGTRLTVL.

The chain has TRBV5-6 and TRBJ1-2; unclear D gene. Germline V gene data show CDR1 as SGHDT and CDR2 as YYEEEE. Between the trimmed V and J ends, which lost 4 bases and 7 bases, there was a span of 14 bases. This CDR3 region has 13 residues. The CDR3 loop is CASSPWGERGYTF. The CDR3 bases are TGTGCCAGCAGCCCCTGGGGTGAGCGTGGCTACACCTTC.

The V and J genes are TRBV7-2 and TRBJ2-3; either TRBD1 or TRBD2 may supply D (6 bases each). V shed 5 bases and J shed 2 bases, with 11 bases lying between them. CDR3 size: 14 residues. Germline assignment: CDR1 SGHTA and CDR2 FQGNSA. Written as DNA, the CDR3 is TGTGCCAGCAGCGGACGGGGGCCCACAGATACGCAGTATTTT. Protein product: CASSGRGPTDTQYF. The full variable domain, with the rest looked up from reference TRBV7-2 and TRBJ2-3, is GAGVSQSPSNKVTEKGKDVELRCDPISGHTALYWYRQSLGQGLEFLIYFQGNSAPDKSGLPSDRFSAERTGGSVSTLTIQRTQQEDSAVYLCASSGRGPTDTQYFGPGTRLTVL.

The chain recombines TRBV3-1 with TRBJ2-1; 8 nucleotides align to TRBD2. Germline V gene sequence: CDR1 LGHDT, CDR2 YNNKEL (reference sequence). The trim removed 2 bases at V and 4 bases at J, leaving 4 bases unmatched. This CDR3 is 15 amino acids long. The CDR3 here is CASSQLPGGYNEQFF. The CDR3 DNA is TGTGCCAGCAGCCAATTACCGGGAGGGTACAATGAGCAGTTCTTC.

The V gene is TRBV4-2, the J gene TRBJ2-5, with 12 bases matching TRBD2. The trim removed 0 bases at V and 4 bases at J, leaving 12 bases unmatched. Germline CDR1 and CDR2: LGHNA and YNFKEQ. The CDR3 is made up of 19 amino acids. The CDR3 coding sequence is TGTGCCAGCAGCCAAGAGGTTGAGACTAGCGGGAGTGGCTTAGAGACCCAGTACTTC. Amino acids: CASSQEVETSGSGLETQYF.

The chain recombines TRBV3-1 with TRBJ2-5, with a tentative D call TRBD2 (6 bases). With the DNA end fitting TRBJ2-7 better, the J assignment may be wrong. Germline-derived CDR1 and CDR2 are LGHDT and YNNKEL (reference sequence). This CDR3 is 15 amino acids long. The CDR3 coding sequence is TGTGCCAGCAGCCAAGATGTGCCGGGAGATCGCGAGCAGTACTTC. It specifies CASSQDVPGDREQYF.

This sequence joins TRBV6-6 and TRBJ2-5; 11 bases map to TRBD2. The J call is doubtful: the DNA matches TRBJ2-7 better. CDR1 is MNHNY, CDR2 SVGAGI, per germline (reference sequence). The CDR3 runs to 15 residues. Here the CDR3 DNA reads TGTGCCAGCAGTTACTCGACTAGCGGGGACGCCGAGCAGTACTTC. Amino acids: CASSYSTSGDAEQYF.

This chain connects TRBV12-3 or TRBV12-4 to TRBJ2-7, with D maybe TRBD1 (6 bases). The CDR3 contains 14 residues. Trimming took 7 bases from V and 2 from J, leaving 15 bases between them. CDR3 nucleotides: TGTGCCAGCAATATTGCAGGGGCTGCCTACGAGCAGTACTTC. Amino acid sequence: CASNIAGAAYEQYF.

This chain connects TRBV5-1 to TRBJ1-1; D is uncertain. Looked up from germline, CDR1 is SGHRS and CDR2 is YFSETQ. The CDR3 sequence is 15 residues long. V was shortened by 4 bases and J by 5 bases, with 18 bases between the two germline ends. The CDR3 protein is CASSLGSPVGTEAFF. CDR3 nucleotide sequence: TGCGCCAGCAGCCTCGGGTCCCCAGTGGGGACTGAAGCTTTCTTT.

This clonotype was seen a few times. The V call is TRBV20-1, the J call TRBJ2-5, with D unclear. The J call may be faulty, since TRBJ2-7 better matches the DNA end. Germline V CDR1 and CDR2: DFQATT, SNEGSKA (reference sequence). The CDR3 runs to 12 residues. DNA for the CDR3: TGCAGTGCTATTCCCGTGCCTTACGAGCAGTACTTC. Protein: CSAIPVPYEQYF.

This clonotype has only a few counts. V and J are TRBV18 and TRBJ2-1, with D perhaps matching TRBD2 (5 bases). The tail of the sequence fits TRBJ2-5 better, so the J call may be wrong. The V gene's germline CDR1 is KGHSH and CDR2 LQKENI. The CDR3 runs to 13 residues. The DNA for the CDR3 is TGTGCCAGCTCCGACTACCTCGGGGAGACCCAGTACTTC. As protein: CASSDYLGETQYF.

The table lists this clonotype with a few counts. The rearrangement joins TRBV7-8 to TRBJ2-1; D perhaps matches TRBD2 (7 bases). The germline V and J ends were trimmed by 0 bases and 8 bases, with 17 bases remaining between them. CDR3 size: 16 residues. Looked up from germline, CDR1 is SGHVS and CDR2 is FQNEAQ. The CDR3 DNA reads as TGTGCCAGCAGCTTAGCTGGGGGGGGCCTTCGGGATGAGCAGTTCTTC. It is translated as CASSLAGGGLRDEQFF.

A word on this clonotype: The junction departs from germline at one end; a sequencing error may be responsible. V usage is TRBV13 and J usage is TRBJ2-1; D is tentatively TRBD1 or TRBD2 (5 bases each). The length of the CDR3 is 15 residues. Germline V CDR1 and CDR2: PRHDT, FYEKMQ (reference sequence). CDR3 region: CASSLGPGRWDEQFF. DNA of the CDR3: TGCGCCAGCAGCTTAGGGCCGGGGCGCTGGGATGAGCAGTTCTTC.

J is TRBJ1-1 and V is TRBV27; perhaps TRBD1 as D (5 bases). CDR1 and CDR2 from the germline V gene are MNHEY and SMNVEV (reference sequence). The CDR3 length is 15 residues. V lost 5 bases and J 1 base, leaving 14 bases between the germline ends. The CDR3 DNA follows: TGTGCCAGCAGTCCCCAGGGCTTCCAGAACACTGAAGCTTTCTTT. Its translation is CASSPQGFQNTEAFF.

In this sample, this clonotype turned up once. This chain joins TRBV29-1 and TRBJ2-1, with D perhaps given as TRBD1 or TRBD2 (5 bases each). The CDR3 is 14 residues long. Germline assignment: CDR1 SQVTM and CDR2 ANQGSEA. The CDR3 DNA is TGCAGTATATGGGGACCCCAGGGTTACAATGAGCAGTTCTTC. Encoded protein: CSIWGPQGYNEQFF.

This clonotype was picked up a small number of times. The V gene is TRBV13, the J gene TRBJ2-6; D perhaps matches TRBD1 (5 bases). The V gene lost 6 bases and the J gene lost 0 bases, with 9 bases spanning the gap. This CDR3 has 15 residues. Germline lookup yields CDR1 PRHDT and CDR2 FYEKMQ (reference sequence). In DNA form, the CDR3 reads TGTGCCAGCAGGGCCCAGGGCTCTGGGGCCAACGTCCTGACTTTC. Its protein product is CASRAQGSGANVLTF.